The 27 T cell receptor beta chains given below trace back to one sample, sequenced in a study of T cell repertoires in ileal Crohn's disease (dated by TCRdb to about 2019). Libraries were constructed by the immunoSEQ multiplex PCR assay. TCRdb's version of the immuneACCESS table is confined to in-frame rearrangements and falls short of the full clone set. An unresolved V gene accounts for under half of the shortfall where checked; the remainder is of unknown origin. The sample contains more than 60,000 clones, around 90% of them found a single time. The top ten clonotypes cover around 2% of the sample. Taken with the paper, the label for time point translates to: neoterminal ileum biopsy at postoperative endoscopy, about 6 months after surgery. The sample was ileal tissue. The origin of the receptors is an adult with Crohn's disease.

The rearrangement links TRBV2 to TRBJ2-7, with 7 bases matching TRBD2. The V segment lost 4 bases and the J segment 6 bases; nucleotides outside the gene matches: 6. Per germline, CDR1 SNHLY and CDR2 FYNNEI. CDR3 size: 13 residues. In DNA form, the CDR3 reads TGTGCCAGCAGTGCGGGGGGTCGCGGCGAGCAGTACTTC. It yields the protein CASSAGGRGEQYF. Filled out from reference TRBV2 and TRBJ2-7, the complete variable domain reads EPEVTQTPSHQVTQMGQEVILRCVPISNHLYFYWYRQILGQKVEFLVSFYNNEISEKSEIFDDQFSVERPDGSNFTLKIRSTKLEDSAMYFCASSAGGRGEQYFGPGTRLTVT.

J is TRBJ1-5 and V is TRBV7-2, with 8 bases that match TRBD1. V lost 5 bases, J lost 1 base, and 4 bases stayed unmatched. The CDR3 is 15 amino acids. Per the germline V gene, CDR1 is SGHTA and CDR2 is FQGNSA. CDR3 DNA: TGTGCCAGCAGCACGCGGACAGGGAGCAATCAGCCCCAGCATTTT. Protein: CASSTRTGSNQPQHF.

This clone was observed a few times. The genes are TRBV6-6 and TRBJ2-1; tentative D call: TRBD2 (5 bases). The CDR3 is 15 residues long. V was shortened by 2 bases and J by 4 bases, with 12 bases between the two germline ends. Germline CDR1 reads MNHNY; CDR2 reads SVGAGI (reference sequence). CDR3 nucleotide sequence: TGTGCCAGCAGTTACCAGGACTTCCTATACAATGAGCAGTTCTTC. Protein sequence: CASSYQDFLYNEQFF.

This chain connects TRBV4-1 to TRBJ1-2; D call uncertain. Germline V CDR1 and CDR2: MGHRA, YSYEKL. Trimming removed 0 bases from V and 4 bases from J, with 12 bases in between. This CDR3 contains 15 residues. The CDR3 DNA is TGCGCCAGCAGCCAAGATCAGGCTATCCCCTATGGCTACACCTTC. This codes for CASSQDQAIPYGYTF.

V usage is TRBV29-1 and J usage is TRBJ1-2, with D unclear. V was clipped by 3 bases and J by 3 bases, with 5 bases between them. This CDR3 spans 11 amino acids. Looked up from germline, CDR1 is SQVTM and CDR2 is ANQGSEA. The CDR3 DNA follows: TGCAGCGTTGATCAGGACTATGGCTACACCTTC. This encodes CSVDQDYGYTF.

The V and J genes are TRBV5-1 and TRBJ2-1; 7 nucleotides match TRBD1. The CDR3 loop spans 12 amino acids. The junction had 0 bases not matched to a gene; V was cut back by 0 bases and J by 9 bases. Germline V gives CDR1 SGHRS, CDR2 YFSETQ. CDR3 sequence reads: CASSLDRGEQFF. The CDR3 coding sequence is TGCGCCAGCAGCTTGGACAGGGGTGAGCAGTTCTTC.

The CDR3 loop is CAIRELWDSPLHF. CDR3 nucleotide sequence: TGCGCCATTCGGGAATTGTGGGATTCACCCCTCCACTTT. The chain couples TRBV10-2 to TRBJ1-6; D gene ambiguous. This CDR3 contains 13 residues. The V gene lost 10 bases and the J gene lost 8 bases, with 15 bases spanning the gap. Germline V gene sequence: CDR1 WSHSY, CDR2 SAAADI.

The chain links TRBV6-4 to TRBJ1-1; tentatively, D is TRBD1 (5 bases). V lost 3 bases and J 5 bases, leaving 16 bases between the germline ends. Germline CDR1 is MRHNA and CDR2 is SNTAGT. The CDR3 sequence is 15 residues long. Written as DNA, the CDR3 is TGTGCCAGCAGTGAACTCCCAGGGATTGGGACTGAAGCTTTCTTT. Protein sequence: CASSELPGIGTEAFF.

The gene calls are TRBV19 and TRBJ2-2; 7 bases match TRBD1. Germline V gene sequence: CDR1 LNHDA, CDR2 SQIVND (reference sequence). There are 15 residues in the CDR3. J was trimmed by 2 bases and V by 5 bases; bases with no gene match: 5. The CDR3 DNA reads TGTGCCAGTAGTCAGAGACAGGGTAACACCGGGGAGCTGTTTTTT. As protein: CASSQRQGNTGELFF.

CDR3: CAWSGEGSGNTIYF. The CDR3 DNA is TGTGCCTGGAGTGGGGAGGGGTCTGGAAACACCATATATTTT. The chain carries TRBV30 and TRBJ1-3, with D maybe TRBD1 (5 bases). The CDR3 length is 14 residues. Trimming removed 1 base at V and 1 base at J, with 8 bases between. Per germline, CDR1 GTSNPN and CDR2 SVGIG (reference sequence). Filled out from reference TRBV30 and TRBJ1-3, the complete variable domain reads SQTIHQWPATLVQPVGSPLSLECTVEGTSNPNLYWYRQAAGRGLQLLFYSVGIGQISSEVPQNLSASRPQDRQFILSSKKLLLSDSGFYLCAWSGEGSGNTIYFGEGSWLTVV.

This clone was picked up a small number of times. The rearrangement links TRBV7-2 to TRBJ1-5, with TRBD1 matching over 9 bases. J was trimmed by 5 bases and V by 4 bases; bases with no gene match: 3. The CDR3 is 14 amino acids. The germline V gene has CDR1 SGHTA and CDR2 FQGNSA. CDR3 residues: CASSSTGGYQPQHF. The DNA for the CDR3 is TGTGCCAGCAGCTCCACAGGGGGCTATCAGCCCCAGCATTTT.

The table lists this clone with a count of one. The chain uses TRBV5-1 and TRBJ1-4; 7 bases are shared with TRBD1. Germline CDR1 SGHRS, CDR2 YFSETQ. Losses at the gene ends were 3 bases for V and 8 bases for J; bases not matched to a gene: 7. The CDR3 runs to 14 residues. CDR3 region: CASSSDRRREKLFF. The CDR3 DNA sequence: TGCGCCAGCAGCTCGGACAGGCGGCGGGAAAAACTGTTTTTT. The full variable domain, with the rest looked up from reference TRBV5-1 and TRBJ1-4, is KAGVTQTPRYLIKTRGQQVTLSCSPISGHRSVSWYQQTPGQGLQFLFEYFSETQRNKGNFPGRFSGRQFSNSRSEMNVSTLELGDSALYLCASSSDRRREKLFFGSGTQLSVL.

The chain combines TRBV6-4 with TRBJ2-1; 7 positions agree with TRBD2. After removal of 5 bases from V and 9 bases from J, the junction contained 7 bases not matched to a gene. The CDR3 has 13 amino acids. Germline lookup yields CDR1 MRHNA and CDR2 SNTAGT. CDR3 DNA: TGTGCCAGCAGTCCCTATTGGGGGGGTGAGCAGTTCTTC. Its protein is CASSPYWGGEQFF.

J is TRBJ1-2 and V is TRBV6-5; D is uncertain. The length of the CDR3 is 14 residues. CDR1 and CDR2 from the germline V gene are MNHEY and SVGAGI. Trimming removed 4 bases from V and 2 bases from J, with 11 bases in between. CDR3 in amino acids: CASSFSGGNYGYTF. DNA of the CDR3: TGTGCCAGCAGTTTTAGTGGCGGCAACTATGGCTACACCTTC.

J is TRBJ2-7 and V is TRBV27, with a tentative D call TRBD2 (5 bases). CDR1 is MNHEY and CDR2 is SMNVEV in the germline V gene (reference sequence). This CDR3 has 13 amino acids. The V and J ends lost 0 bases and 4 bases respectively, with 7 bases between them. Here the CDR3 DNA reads TGTGCCAGCAGTTTATCGTCGGGGTACGAGCAGTACTTC. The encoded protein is CASSLSSGYEQYF.

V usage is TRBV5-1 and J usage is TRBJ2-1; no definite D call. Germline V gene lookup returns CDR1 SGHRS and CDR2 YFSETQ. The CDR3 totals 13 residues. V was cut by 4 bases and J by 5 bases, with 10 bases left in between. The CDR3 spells CASSPYLNNEQFF. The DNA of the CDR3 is TGCGCCAGCAGCCCCTACCTAAACAATGAGCAGTTCTTC.

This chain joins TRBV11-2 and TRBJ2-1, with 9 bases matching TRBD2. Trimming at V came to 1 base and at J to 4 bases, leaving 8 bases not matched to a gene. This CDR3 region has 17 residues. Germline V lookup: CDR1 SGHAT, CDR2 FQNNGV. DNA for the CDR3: TGTGCCAGCAGCTTAGGTACTAGGGCGGGGGGGTACAATGAGCAGTTCTTC. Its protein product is CASSLGTRAGGYNEQFF.

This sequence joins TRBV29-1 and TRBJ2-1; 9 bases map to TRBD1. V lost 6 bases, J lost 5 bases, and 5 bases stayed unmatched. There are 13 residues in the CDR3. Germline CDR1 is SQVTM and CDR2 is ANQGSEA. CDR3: CSVGDRVNNEQFF. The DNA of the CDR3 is TGCAGCGTCGGGGACAGGGTAAACAATGAGCAGTTCTTC.

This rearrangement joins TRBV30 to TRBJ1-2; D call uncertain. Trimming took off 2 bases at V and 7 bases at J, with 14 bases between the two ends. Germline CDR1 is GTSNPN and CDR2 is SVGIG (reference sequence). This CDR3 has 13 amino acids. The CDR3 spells CAWSLEQFFGYTF. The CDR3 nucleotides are TGTGCCTGGAGTCTGGAACAGTTTTTTGGCTACACCTTC.

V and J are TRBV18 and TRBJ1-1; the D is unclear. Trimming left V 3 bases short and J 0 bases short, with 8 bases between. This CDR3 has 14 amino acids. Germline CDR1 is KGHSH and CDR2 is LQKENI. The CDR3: CASSPTVMNTEAFF. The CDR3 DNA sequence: TGTGCCAGCTCACCCACAGTCATGAACACTGAAGCTTTCTTT. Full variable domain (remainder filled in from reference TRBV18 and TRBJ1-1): NAGVMQNPRHLVRRRGQEARLRCSPMKGHSHVYWYRQLPEEGLKFMVYLQKENIIDESGMPKERFSAEFPKEGPSILRIQQVVRGDSAAYFCASSPTVMNTEAFFGQGTRLTVV.

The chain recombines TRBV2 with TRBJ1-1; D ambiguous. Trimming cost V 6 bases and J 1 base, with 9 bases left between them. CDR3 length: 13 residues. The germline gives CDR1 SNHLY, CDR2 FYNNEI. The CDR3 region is CASSRDSNTEAFF. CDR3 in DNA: TGTGCCAGCAGCCGGGATTCGAACACTGAAGCTTTCTTT.

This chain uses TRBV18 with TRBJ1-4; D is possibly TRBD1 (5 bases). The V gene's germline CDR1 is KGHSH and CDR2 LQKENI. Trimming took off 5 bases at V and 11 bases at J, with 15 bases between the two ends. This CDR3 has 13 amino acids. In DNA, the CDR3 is TGTGCCAGCTCAAACCAACAGGACGGGAAACTGTTTTTT. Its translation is CASSNQQDGKLFF.

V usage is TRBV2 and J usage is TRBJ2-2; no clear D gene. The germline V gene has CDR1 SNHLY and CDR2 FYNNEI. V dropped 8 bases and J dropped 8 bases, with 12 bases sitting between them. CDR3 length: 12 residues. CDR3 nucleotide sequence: TGTGCCAGCCGTTCTAGTTTAGGGGAGCTGTTTTTT. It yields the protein CASRSSLGELFF.

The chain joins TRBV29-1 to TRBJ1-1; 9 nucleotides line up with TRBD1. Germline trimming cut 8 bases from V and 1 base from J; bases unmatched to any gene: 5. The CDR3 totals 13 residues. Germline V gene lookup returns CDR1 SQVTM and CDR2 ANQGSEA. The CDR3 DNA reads TGCAGCACAGGGACAGGGCCGAACACTGAAGCTTTCTTT. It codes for CSTGTGPNTEAFF.

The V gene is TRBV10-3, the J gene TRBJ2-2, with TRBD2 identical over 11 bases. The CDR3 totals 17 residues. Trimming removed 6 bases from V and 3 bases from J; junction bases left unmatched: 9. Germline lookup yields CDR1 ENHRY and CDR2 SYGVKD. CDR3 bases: TGTGCCATCAGGACTAGCGGGAAAGGGCGGGACACCGGGGAGCTGTTTTTT. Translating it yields CAIRTSGKGRDTGELFF.

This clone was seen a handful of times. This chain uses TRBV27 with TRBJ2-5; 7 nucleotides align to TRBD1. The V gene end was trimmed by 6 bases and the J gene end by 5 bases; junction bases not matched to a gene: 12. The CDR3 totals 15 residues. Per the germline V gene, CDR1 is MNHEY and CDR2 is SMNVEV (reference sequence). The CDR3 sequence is CASSPGGVRRETQYF. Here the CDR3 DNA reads TGTGCCAGCAGCCCAGGGGGAGTACGGCGGGAGACCCAGTACTTC.

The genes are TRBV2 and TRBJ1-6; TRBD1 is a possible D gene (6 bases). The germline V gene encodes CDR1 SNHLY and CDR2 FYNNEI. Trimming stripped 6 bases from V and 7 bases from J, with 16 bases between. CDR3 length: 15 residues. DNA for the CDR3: TGTGCCAGCAGCCTTTACGGGACACAAAATTCACCCCTCCACTTT. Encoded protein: CASSLYGTQNSPLHF.